Listed below are T cell receptor beta chains from one sample, sequenced in a study of blood T cell repertoires in COVID-19. TCRdb keeps only in-frame clones here, not all; method: immunoSEQ multiplex PCR. The sample includes fewer than 35,000 clones, 85% to 90% of them seen just once. Sequencing used peripheral blood. Receptors were obtained from a man aged 65-85 years with active COVID-19. Both conserved end residues are part of each CDR3. Each record gives: clone size, J gene, V gene, D gene, CDR3 protein, CDR3 DNA. The D gene is left open where the match is weak. Clone size is stated in some rows and not others, as once, few, many or a class when expanded.

clone size: NA
J gene: TRBJ1-2
V gene: TRBV6-6
D gene: TRBD1
CDR3 protein: CASSYSGQGGYGYTF
CDR3 DNA: TGTGCCAGCAGTTACTCTGGACAGGGTGGCTATGGCTACACCTTC

clone size: NA
J gene: TRBJ2-1
V gene: TRBV7-6
D gene: TRBD1
CDR3 protein: CATTYGTGAHNEQFF
CDR3 DNA: TGTGCCACCACCTATGGGACAGGGGCCCACAATGAGCAGTTCTTC

clone size: NA
J gene: TRBJ1-1
V gene: TRBV29-1
D gene: TRBD1
CDR3 protein: CSVVDGTGVAEAFF
CDR3 DNA: TGCAGCGTCGTGGATGGGACAGGGGTTGCTGAAGCTTTCTTT

clone size: NA
J gene: TRBJ2-1
V gene: TRBV3-1/TRBV3-2
D gene: TRBD2
CDR3 protein: CASSQSGLPLDEQFF
CDR3 DNA: TGTGCCAGCAGCCAATCGGGACTACCATTGGATGAGCAGTTCTTC

clone size: NA
J gene: TRBJ2-4
V gene: TRBV9
D gene: NA
CDR3 protein: CASSVTGSENIQYF
CDR3 DNA: TGTGCCAGCAGCGTTACAGGGTCCGAAAACATTCAGTACTTC

clone size: NA
J gene: TRBJ1-2
V gene: TRBV20-1
D gene: NA
CDR3 protein: CSASKGNYGYTF
CDR3 DNA: TGCAGTGCTAGTAAGGGGAACTATGGCTACACCTTC

clone size: NA
J gene: TRBJ1-5
V gene: TRBV5-4
D gene: NA
CDR3 protein: CASSRDPNQPQHF
CDR3 DNA: TGTGCCAGCAGCCGGGATCCCAATCAGCCCCAGCATTTT

clone size: NA
J gene: TRBJ1-1
V gene: TRBV3-1/TRBV3-2
D gene: TRBD1
CDR3 protein: CASSQDLRQGSPEAFF
CDR3 DNA: TGTGCCAGCAGCCAAGATCTGAGACAGGGGAGCCCTGAAGCTTTCTTT

clone size: NA
J gene: TRBJ2-7
V gene: TRBV7-8
D gene: NA
CDR3 protein: CASSLRVGGFYEQYF
CDR3 DNA: TGTGCCAGCAGCTTAAGGGTGGGGGGATTCTACGAGCAGTACTTC

clone size: NA
J gene: TRBJ2-7
V gene: TRBV5-5
D gene: NA
CDR3 protein: CASSPRTGRDEQYF
CDR3 DNA: TGTGCCAGCAGCCCCCGGACAGGGAGGGACGAGCAGTACTTC

clone size: few
J gene: TRBJ1-5
V gene: TRBV6-5
D gene: NA
CDR3 protein: CASGSWGRQPQHF
CDR3 DNA: TGTGCCAGCGGGTCCTGGGGGCGTCAGCCCCAGCATTTT

clone size: NA
J gene: TRBJ2-3
V gene: TRBV3-1/TRBV3-2
D gene: NA
CDR3 protein: CASSHRGIDTQYF
CDR3 DNA: TGTGCCAGCAGCCACCGGGGAATAGATACGCAGTATTTT

clone size: NA
J gene: TRBJ2-1
V gene: TRBV19
D gene: TRBD1
CDR3 protein: CASSDDRDNEQFF
CDR3 DNA: TGTGCCAGTAGTGACGACAGGGACAATGAGCAGTTCTTC

clone size: NA
J gene: TRBJ1-1
V gene: TRBV4-3
D gene: TRBD1
CDR3 protein: CASSQDLGQGNTEAFF
CDR3 DNA: TGCGCCAGCAGCCAAGATTTAGGACAGGGGAACACTGAAGCTTTCTTT

clone size: NA
J gene: TRBJ1-2
V gene: TRBV30
D gene: NA
CDR3 protein: CAWNQGTYGYTF
CDR3 DNA: TGTGCCTGGAACCAGGGGACCTATGGCTACACCTTC

clone size: NA
J gene: TRBJ2-1
V gene: TRBV6-2/TRBV6-3
D gene: TRBD2
CDR3 protein: CASSPSRGAYNEQFF
CDR3 DNA: TGTGCCAGCAGCCCGAGTCGGGGGGCCTACAATGAGCAGTTCTTC